This T cell receptor beta chain was identified during a study of blood T cells in healthy people across ages. A sample-barcoded 5' primer and a J-beta primer mix were used in a second PCR of roughly 7 to 11 cycles. TCRdb ran MiXCR on the 5' RACE reads and lists one entry per CDR3 protein. The sample consists of fewer than 2 million distinct CDR3 sequences, about 39% of them appearing once. Trimming cost V 5 bases and J 0 bases, with 13 bases left between them. The CDR3 has 15 residues. CDR1 and CDR2 from the germline V gene are SGHTA and FQGNSA. This chain joins TRBV7-2 and TRBJ2-5, with D tentatively TRBD1 (5 bases). The clonotype was recovered from a human donor in good health. The sample was blood. CDR3 sequence (DNA): TGTGCCAGCAGCACAGGTAGACTGTACCAAGAGACCCAGTACTTC. Protein: CASSTGRLYQETQYF.